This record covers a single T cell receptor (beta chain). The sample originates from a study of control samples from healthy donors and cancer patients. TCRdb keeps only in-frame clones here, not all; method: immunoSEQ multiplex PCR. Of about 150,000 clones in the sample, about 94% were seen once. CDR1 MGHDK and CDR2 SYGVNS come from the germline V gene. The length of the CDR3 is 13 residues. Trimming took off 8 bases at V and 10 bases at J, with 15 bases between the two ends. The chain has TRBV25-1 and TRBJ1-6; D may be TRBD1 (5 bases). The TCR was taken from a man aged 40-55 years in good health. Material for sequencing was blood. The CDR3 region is CASGRGLESPLHF. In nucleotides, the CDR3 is TGTGCCAGCGGAAGGGGTCTAGAATCACCCCTCCACTTT.